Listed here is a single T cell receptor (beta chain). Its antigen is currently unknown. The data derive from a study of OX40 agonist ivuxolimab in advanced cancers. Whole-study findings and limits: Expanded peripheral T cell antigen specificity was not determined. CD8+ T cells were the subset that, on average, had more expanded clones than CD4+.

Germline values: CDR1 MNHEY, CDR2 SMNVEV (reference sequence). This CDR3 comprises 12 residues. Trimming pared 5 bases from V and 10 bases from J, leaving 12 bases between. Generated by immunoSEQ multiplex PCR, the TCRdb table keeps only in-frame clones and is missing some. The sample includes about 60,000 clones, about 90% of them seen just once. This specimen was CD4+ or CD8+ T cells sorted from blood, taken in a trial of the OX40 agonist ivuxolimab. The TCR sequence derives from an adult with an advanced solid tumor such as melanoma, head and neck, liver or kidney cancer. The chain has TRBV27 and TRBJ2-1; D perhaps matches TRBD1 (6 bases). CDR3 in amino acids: CASSITGFEQFF. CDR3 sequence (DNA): TGTGCCAGCAGTATCACAGGGTTCGAGCAGTTCTTC.